What follows are 5 T cell receptor beta chains derived from one specimen sequenced in a study of blood T cell repertoires in COVID-19. Clones were read by immunoSEQ multiplex PCR, and TCRdb kept only the in-frame ones, dropping some. Of some 350,000 clones listed, 90% are singletons. The material sequenced was peripheral blood. The origin of the receptors is a man younger than 35 with active or convalescent COVID-19.

The table lists this clone with a count of one. The rearrangement uses TRBV27 and TRBJ2-7, with unresolved D. Trimming took 6 bases from V and 6 from J, leaving 6 bases between them. Per germline, CDR1 MNHEY and CDR2 SMNVEV (reference sequence). This CDR3 spans 10 amino acids. DNA for the CDR3: TGTGCCAGCAGCCCCGGCGAGCAGTACTTC. The encoded protein is CASSPGEQYF.

The chain employs TRBV14 and TRBJ2-1; TRBD2 agrees at 8 bases. The CDR3 extends over 15 amino acids. CDR1 SGHDN and CDR2 FVKESK come from the germline V gene. V lost 2 bases, J lost 6 bases, and 6 bases stayed unmatched. CDR3: CASSQYRGGVNEQFF. As DNA, the CDR3 is TGTGCCAGCAGCCAATACCGGGGGGGAGTCAATGAGCAGTTCTTC.

In its sample, this clone was seen once. The chain uses TRBV7-2 and TRBJ2-7; TRBD2 aligns across 11 bases. Trimming took 4 bases from V and 1 from J; bases not matched to a gene: 12. CDR3 length: 18 amino acids. Germline CDR1 and CDR2: SGHTA and FQGNSA. The CDR3 loop reads CASSSRLLSGRGSYEQYF. In DNA form, the CDR3 reads TGTGCCAGCAGCTCTAGACTACTTAGCGGGAGGGGGTCCTACGAGCAGTACTTC.

The chain couples TRBV7-6 to TRBJ1-6, with 9 bases fitting TRBD1. The V segment lost 4 bases and the J segment 14 bases; nucleotides outside the gene matches: 18. In germline, CDR1 is SGHVS, CDR2 FNYEAQ. The CDR3 runs 17 residues. The CDR3 DNA reads TGTGCCAGCAGCTCAGAGAGGGGGACAGGGCGCCCTAGGGCCCTCCACTTT. It encodes CASSSERGTGRPRALHF.

The gene calls are TRBV4-3 and TRBJ1-2; tentatively, D is TRBD1 (6 bases). Trimming left V 1 base short and J 1 base short, with 13 bases between. Germline loops: CDR1 LGHNA, CDR2 YSLEER. The CDR3 is 16 amino acids. The CDR3 protein is CASSQAMTGNNYGYTF. Here the CDR3 DNA reads TGCGCCAGCAGCCAAGCCATGACAGGAAATAACTATGGCTACACCTTC.